The 15 T cell receptor beta chains below come from one sample, sequenced in a study of shared clonotypes between healthy human individuals. Generated by immunoSEQ multiplex PCR, the TCRdb table keeps only in-frame clones and is missing some. Here the sample spans some 490,000 clones, 81% being singletons. Sequencing was performed on PBMCs. Source of these receptors: a woman between 40 and 55 years old in good health. Some clones in this sample may be carry-over from other donors' samples.

Comment on this clone: A read error may be the cause here, since a much bigger clone is one base away. Other DNA sequences in this specimen translate into the identical CDR3. The gene calls are TRBV10-2 and TRBJ2-5; tentatively, D is TRBD2 (5 bases). Germline lookup yields CDR1 WSHSY and CDR2 SAAADI. V lost 0 bases to trimming and J lost 5 bases, with 13 bases between them. The CDR3 spans 15 residues. In DNA, the CDR3 is TGCGCCAGCAGTGAGTCCCGGGGTGGTCGGGAGACCCAGTACTTC. Translation gives CASSESRGGRETQYF.

The chain couples TRBV5-6 to TRBJ1-5; D gene unclear. The germline V gene encodes CDR1 SGHDT and CDR2 YYEEEE. The length of the CDR3 is 12 residues. Trimming left V 1 base short and J 1 base short, with 0 bases between. The CDR3 DNA reads TGTGCCAGCAGCTTGAGCAATCAGCCCCAGCATTTT. It is translated as CASSLSNQPQHF.

The DNA for the CDR3 is TGTGCCTGGGAGCGAGCGGCCCCATCCTACGAGCAGTACTTC. This sequence encodes CAWERAAPSYEQYF. The chain recombines TRBV30 with TRBJ2-7; D might be TRBD2 (5 bases). Trimming removed 5 bases from V and 1 base from J, with 15 bases in between. The CDR3 is 14 amino acids. Germline V gene data show CDR1 as GTSNPN and CDR2 as SVGIG (reference sequence).

The chain recombines TRBV6-6 with TRBJ2-7; 9 bases match TRBD1. Germline V gene data show CDR1 as MNHNY and CDR2 as SVGAGI (reference sequence). This CDR3 contains 13 residues. Trimming cost V 5 bases and J 4 bases; bases outside gene matches: 3. CDR3 nucleotides: TGTGCCAGCAGTACAGGGGGCACGTACGAGCAGTACTTC. It is translated as CASSTGGTYEQYF.

Points on this clone: This sequence is one base from a far larger clone and is likely a read error. Other nucleotide sequences from this sample produce the same CDR3. The CDR3 protein is CAWSDTYEQYF. The CDR3, as DNA: TGCGCCTGGAGCGACACCTACGAGCAGTACTTC. The chain links TRBV30 to TRBJ2-7; D remains unclear. CDR1 is GTSNPN, CDR2 SVGIG, per germline (reference sequence). The length of the CDR3 is 11 residues.

The gene calls are TRBV11-2 and TRBJ2-6; unclear D gene. The V end was cut by 2 bases, the J end by 0 bases, with 11 bases between. The CDR3 sequence is 17 residues long. Germline CDR1 reads SGHAT; CDR2 reads FQNNGV. The CDR3 reads CASSLSLAHSGANVLTF. The DNA for the CDR3 is TGTGCCAGCAGCTTAAGTTTGGCTCACTCTGGGGCCAACGTCCTGACTTTC.

The V gene is TRBV28, the J gene TRBJ2-1, with 8 bases fitting TRBD2. CDR1 is MDHEN, CDR2 SYDVKM, per germline. The length of the CDR3 is 16 residues. Trimming took 4 bases from V and 2 from J; bases not matched to a gene: 7. DNA for the CDR3: TGTGCCAGCAGTTCCTCCAGCGGGAGCGCCTACAATGAGCAGTTCTTC. Its protein is CASSSSSGSAYNEQFF.

This chain uses TRBV9 with TRBJ1-2; D is uncertain. Germline CDR1 reads SGDLS; CDR2 reads YYNGEE. With 3 bases removed from V and 2 bases from J, the gap between germline ends came to 5 bases. The CDR3 has 12 amino acids. The CDR3 DNA sequence: TGTGCCAGCAGCGGGCAGAACTATGGCTACACCTTC. This codes for CASSGQNYGYTF. The whole variable domain, remainder taken from reference TRBV9 and TRBJ1-2, is DSGVTQTPKHLITATGQRVTLRCSPRSGDLSVYWYQQSLDQGLQFLIQYYNGEERAKGNILERFSAQQFPDLHSELNLSSLELGDSALYFCASSGQNYGYTFGSGTRLTVV.

The V and J genes are TRBV28 and TRBJ2-1; TRBD2 aligns across 8 bases. The CDR3 contains 15 residues. From germline, CDR1 is MDHEN and CDR2 SYDVKM. Trimming took 5 bases from V and 6 from J; bases not matched to a gene: 9. CDR3 residues: CASSPTGLVSNEQFF. The CDR3 DNA reads as TGTGCCAGCAGTCCCACGGGACTAGTCTCCAATGAGCAGTTCTTC.

The chain links TRBV30 to TRBJ2-1; TRBD2 matches 8 bases. Germline V gives CDR1 GTSNPN, CDR2 SVGIG (reference sequence). CDR3 length equals 15 residues. V lost 3 bases and J lost 4; bases outside the gene matches: 8. DNA of the CDR3: TGTGCCTGGAGGCTCGGGCTAGCGGGTTACAATGAGCAGTTCTTC. This codes for CAWRLGLAGYNEQFF.

To note about this clone: Given a far larger clone just one base away, this is likely a sequencing read error. The sample holds other DNA sequences that translate to the same CDR3. The gene calls are TRBV29-1 and TRBJ2-5; 7 nucleotides align to TRBD1. Per the germline V gene, CDR1 is SQVTM and CDR2 is ANQGSEA. CDR3 length: 15 amino acids. After removal of 4 bases from V and 5 bases from J, the junction contained 13 bases not matched to a gene. This CDR3 is CSVGPHDRVGETQYF. CDR3 sequence (DNA): TGCAGCGTTGGCCCCCATGACAGGGTTGGGGAGACCCAGTACTTC.

About this clone: Given a far larger clone just one base away, this is likely a sequencing read error. The chain is built from TRBV7-9 and TRBJ1-4, with D perhaps TRBD1 (6 bases). Between the trimmed V and J ends, which lost 3 bases and 7 bases, there was a span of 18 bases. CDR3 length equals 16 residues. In germline, CDR1 is SEHNR, CDR2 FQNEAQ (reference sequence). The CDR3 DNA is TGTGCCAGCAGCTTGGCCGGGGGCGAGGGAGGTGAAAAACTGTTTTTT. Translation: CASSLAGGEGGEKLFF.

This chain uses TRBV19 with TRBJ2-7; 14 nucleotides align to TRBD2. Germline CDR1 LNHDA, CDR2 SQIVND (reference sequence). V trimming: 4 bases; J trimming: 7 bases; junction bases outside the gene matches: 6. The CDR3 is 15 residues long. The CDR3 nucleotides read TGTGCCAGTAGTAGCGGACTAGCGGGAGGAATAGAGCAGTACTTC. The encoded protein is CASSSGLAGGIEQYF. Combining the CDR3 with reference TRBV19 and TRBJ2-7 gives the whole variable domain DGGITQSPKYLFRKEGQNVTLSCEQNLNHDAMYWYRQDPGQGLRLIYYSQIVNDFQKGDIAEGYSVSREKKESFPLTVTSAQKNPTAFYLCASSSGLAGGIEQYFGPGTRLTVT.

A few counts support this clone. The chain recombines TRBV29-1 with TRBJ2-7; 7 bases align to TRBD1. The ends lost 6 bases at V and 5 bases at J; junction bases unmatched: 10. From germline, CDR1 is SQVTM and CDR2 ANQGSEA. The CDR3 sequence is 13 residues long. In nucleotides, the CDR3 is TGCAGCGTCAAAGCAACTCAGGGGGACGAGCAGTACTTC. Amino acid sequence: CSVKATQGDEQYF.

Comments on this clone: A far larger clone lies a single base away; this is likely a read error. The sample contains more than one DNA sequence encoding this CDR3. The chain recombines TRBV14 with TRBJ2-5; 8 bases align to TRBD1. The J call could be wrong; TRBJ2-7 is a better fit for the DNA end. This CDR3 is 15 amino acids long. The germline CDR1 and CDR2 sequences are SGHDN and FVKESK. CDR3 protein: CASSQLTGALYEQYF. The CDR3 coding sequence is TGTGCCAGCAGTCAATTGACAGGGGCCTTGTACGAGCAGTACTTC.